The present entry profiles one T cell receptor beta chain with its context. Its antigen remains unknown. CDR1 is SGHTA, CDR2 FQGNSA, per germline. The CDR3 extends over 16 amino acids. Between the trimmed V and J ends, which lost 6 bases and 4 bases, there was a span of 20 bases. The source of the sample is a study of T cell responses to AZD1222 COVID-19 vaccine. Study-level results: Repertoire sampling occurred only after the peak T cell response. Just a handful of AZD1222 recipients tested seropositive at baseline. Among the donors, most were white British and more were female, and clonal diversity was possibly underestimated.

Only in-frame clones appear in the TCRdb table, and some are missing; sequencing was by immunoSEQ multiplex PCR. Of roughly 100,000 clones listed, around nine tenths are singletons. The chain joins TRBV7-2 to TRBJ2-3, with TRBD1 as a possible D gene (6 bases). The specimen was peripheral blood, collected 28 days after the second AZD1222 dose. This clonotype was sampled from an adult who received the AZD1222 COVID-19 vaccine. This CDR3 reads CASRPPQGFSPDTQYF. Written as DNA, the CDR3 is TGTGCCAGCAGGCCCCCACAGGGATTTTCCCCAGATACGCAGTATTTT.